This is a list of T cell receptor beta chains from one sample in a study of neurological immune-mediated disorders. TCRdb independently ran MiXCR on the 5' RACE reads; one entry per CDR3 protein. The sample yields 50,000 to 65,000 distinct CDR3 sequences, roughly 4% seen once. The source material was PBMCs. These receptors were collected from a man aged 25-40 years with multiple sclerosis. Both conserved end residues are part of each CDR3. A D gene is named only where the DNA matches it firmly. Clone size is shown for a subset of rows, as once, few, many or a class of expanded clone.

TRBV7-2	many	TRBJ2-3	TRBD2	TGTGCCAGCAGCTTTGGAATAGGCGGGGGGGCGACGCAGTATTTT	CASSFGIGGGATQYF
TRBV7-2	few	TRBJ2-1	NA	TGTGCCAGCAGCTTAATGGAGCCCGAGCAGTTCTTC	CASSLMEPEQFF
TRBV29-1	many	TRBJ2-3	NA	TGCAGCGTTGAAGACTTCGCAGGGGCCAGCACAGATACGCAGTATTTT	CSVEDFAGASTDTQYF
TRBV5-1	NA	TRBJ2-7	NA	TGCGCCAGCAGCTTGGGGGTTTACTACGAGCAGTACTTC	CASSLGVYYEQYF
TRBV5-1	many	TRBJ1-1	NA	TGCGCCAGCAGCTTGGAGTCGATGACTGAAGCTTTCTTT	CASSLESMTEAFF
TRBV7-2	many	TRBJ2-5	TRBD2	TGTGCCAGCAGCCAGACTAGCCTTGAGACCCAGTACTTC	CASSQTSLETQYF
TRBV9	many	TRBJ2-5	TRBD2	TGTGCCAGCAGAGGGGGACTAGCGGATCAAGAGACCCAGTACTTC	CASRGGLADQETQYF
TRBV18	many	TRBJ1-2	NA	TGTGCCAGCTCACCACCTCTCAGGGACTATGGCTACACCTTC	CASSPPLRDYGYTF
TRBV20-1	medium-sized	TRBJ1-1	TRBD1	TGCAGCGTGGACAGGGACACTGAAGCTTTCTTT	CSVDRDTEAFF
TRBV27	many	TRBJ2-7	TRBD1	TGTGCCAGCAGTCCGAACAGGGGGCGCCTCGAGCAGTACTTC	CASSPNRGRLEQYF
TRBV5-5	many	TRBJ1-1	NA	TGTGCCAGCAGTCAGGACGTGAACACTGAAGCTTTCTTT	CASSQDVNTEAFF
TRBV28	many	TRBJ1-5	TRBD1	TGTGCCAGCAGTTTAAGAGCCCCGACAGGGGCCCTTAATCAGCCCCAGCATTTT	CASSLRAPTGALNQPQHF
TRBV24-1	many	TRBJ2-7	TRBD2	TGTGCCACCAGTGATTTGACGGGAGGGTACGAGCAGTACTTC	CATSDLTGGYEQYF
TRBV20-1	many	TRBJ2-7	NA	TGCAGTGCTAGAGACCCGGGTTTCTCCTACGAGCAGTACTTC	CSARDPGFSYEQYF
TRBV12-3/TRBV12-4	many	TRBJ2-5	NA	TGTGCCAGCAGTTTGACAGCCCAAGAGACCCAGTACTTC	CASSLTAQETQYF
TRBV28	many	TRBJ1-4	TRBD1	TGTGCCAGCAGCCGACGGACAGGCGTTAATGAAAAACTGTTTTTT	CASSRRTGVNEKLFF
TRBV2	many	TRBJ1-4	TRBD1	TGTGCCAGCAGGGCCCGGGAGGGGGCGAGTGAAAAACTGTTTTTT	CASRAREGASEKLFF
TRBV20-1	many	TRBJ2-3	TRBD2	TGCAGTGCCGTCGGGGGACTAGCGGGGGTAGATACGCAGTATTTT	CSAVGGLAGVDTQYF
TRBV2	many	TRBJ1-2	TRBD1	TGTGCCAGCAGTCCCGGGACAGCCAACTATGGCTACACCTTC	CASSPGTANYGYTF
TRBV10-3	NA	TRBJ2-1	TRBD1	TGTGCCATCAGTGGGGGTGGACAGGAGTATTCTGAGCAGTTCTTC	CAISGGGQEYSEQFF
TRBV9	many	TRBJ2-3	NA	TGTGCCAGCACCGAGGCTCCAGGGTCGGATACGCAGTATTTT	CASTEAPGSDTQYF
TRBV10-1	many	TRBJ2-3	TRBD2	TGCGCCAGCAGAGGGGAACAGTTCCTAGCGGGAGTATCCGCGGGTACGCAGTATTTT	CASRGEQFLAGVSAGTQYF
TRBV7-6	few	TRBJ1-1	NA	TGTGCCAGCAGCCCCCGGGGCCCGACTGAAGCTTTCTTT	CASSPRGPTEAFF
TRBV19	NA	TRBJ2-6	TRBD1	TGTGCCAGTAGTCGACAGGGGCCCTCTGGGGCCAACGTCCTGACTTTC	CASSRQGPSGANVLTF
TRBV28	many	TRBJ1-2	NA	TGTGCCAGCAGTGTCGGGGGCGCGGATGGCTACACCTTC	CASSVGGADGYTF
TRBV7-8	many	TRBJ1-1	TRBD1	TGTGCCAGCAGCTCCCGATGGACAGGGCGGGACACTGAAGCTTTCTTT	CASSSRWTGRDTEAFF
TRBV4-1	many	TRBJ2-3	NA	TGCGCCAGCAGCCAAGTGGCGGGGCGCAACACAGATACGCAGTATTTT	CASSQVAGRNTDTQYF
TRBV2	NA	TRBJ2-3	NA	TGTGCCAGCGGGGGAAGGGGCCCCACAGATACGCAGTATTTT	CASGGRGPTDTQYF
TRBV3-1	many	TRBJ1-1	NA	TGTGCCAGCAGCCAAGAAGGCGGAACAGGATCTTTCTTT	CASSQEGGTGSFF
TRBV5-1	many	TRBJ2-3	TRBD2	TGCGCCAGCAGCTTGGAAGGACTAGAGACAGATACGCAGTATTTT	CASSLEGLETDTQYF
TRBV7-7	many	TRBJ2-7	NA	TGTGCCAGCAGTCACGTAGGGCGGGGCCACGAGCAGTACTTC	CASSHVGRGHEQYF
TRBV5-1	many	TRBJ1-1	NA	TGCGCCAGCAGCAGGGGGATGAACACTGAAGCTTTCTTT	CASSRGMNTEAFF
TRBV20-1	many	TRBJ1-1	TRBD1	TGCAGTGCTAGAGACCGGACAGGGGACACTGAAGCTTTCTTT	CSARDRTGDTEAFF
TRBV3-1	few	TRBJ1-5	TRBD1	TGTGCCAGCAGCCTGGGGAGGGGGCAGCCCCAGAATTTT	CASSLGRGQPQNF
TRBV25-1	many	TRBJ2-2	NA	TGTGCCAGCAGTGAGAACGGGGAGCTGTTTTTT	CASSENGELFF
TRBV12-3/TRBV12-4	many	TRBJ2-3	NA	TGTGCCAGCAGTTCAGGGGTGACTAGCACAGATACGCAGTATTTT	CASSSGVTSTDTQYF
TRBV10-3	many	TRBJ2-2	NA	TGTGCCATCGGGCTAGCGACCGGGGAGCTGTTTTTT	CAIGLATGELFF
TRBV29-1	many	TRBJ1-2	NA	TGCAGCGTTGAAGAAAGGAAAGGGGGCTACACCTTC	CSVEERKGGYTF
TRBV2	many	TRBJ1-4	NA	TGTGCCAGCAGTGAAGGACGGATTAATGAAAAACTGTTTTTT	CASSEGRINEKLFF
TRBV5-1	many	TRBJ2-1	NA	TGCGCCAGCAGCTTGGCCGGGCTGAGCTCCTACAATGAGCAGTTCTTC	CASSLAGLSSYNEQFF
TRBV12-3/TRBV12-4	many	TRBJ2-2	NA	TGTGCCAGCAACCCTGGGGGGACGAACACCGGGGAGCTGTTTTTT	CASNPGGTNTGELFF
TRBV5-1	many	TRBJ2-1	TRBD2	TGCGCCAGCAGCTTGCTACTAGCGGGGGGCCCTTACAATGAGCAGTTCTTC	CASSLLLAGGPYNEQFF
TRBV20-1	many	TRBJ1-5	NA	TGCAGTGCTAAACAGTATAGCAATCAGCCCCAGCATTTT	CSAKQYSNQPQHF
TRBV20-1	medium-sized	TRBJ2-1	NA	TGCAGTGCTAGAGATTCGGGCTATGACAATGAGCAGTTCTTC	CSARDSGYDNEQFF
TRBV6-6	NA	TRBJ1-4	NA	TGTGCCAGCAGTTACACTAGGGGGACTAATGAAAAACTGTTTTTT	CASSYTRGTNEKLFF
TRBV4-1	many	TRBJ2-2	NA	TGCGCCAGCAGCCTAAGGGCGCAGGGTACTACCGGGGAGCTGTTTTTT	CASSLRAQGTTGELFF
TRBV27	many	TRBJ2-1	NA	TGTGCCAGCAGTCCCGAGGACTTTTCCGAAAGCTCCTACAATGAGCAGTTCTTC	CASSPEDFSESSYNEQFF
TRBV12-3/TRBV12-4	many	TRBJ2-2	NA	TGTGCCAGCACCTCGTATATACTAGAGGTTTCCGGGGAGCTGTTTTTT	CASTSYILEVSGELFF
TRBV7-9	many	TRBJ1-4	NA	TGTGCCAGCAGCTTAGGGGCGGGGTCAACTAATGAAAAACTGTTTTTT	CASSLGAGSTNEKLFF
TRBV5-1	many	TRBJ1-2	NA	TGCGCCAGCAGCTTGGAGGCGGATAGCTATGGCTACACCTTC	CASSLEADSYGYTF
TRBV5-1	many	TRBJ2-7	TRBD2	TGCGCCAGCAGCCCACCGGGGGGCTACGAGCAGTACTTC	CASSPPGGYEQYF
TRBV20-1	many	TRBJ2-2	NA	TGCAGTGCTAGAACTGAACGGTCCGGGGAGCTGTTTTTT	CSARTERSGELFF
TRBV7-2	many	TRBJ2-3	TRBD2	TGTGCCAGCAGAGGGGGAGGGACTAGCGGGGGAGATACGCAGTATTTT	CASRGGGTSGGDTQYF
TRBV5-1	many	TRBJ1-1	NA	TGCGCCAGCAGCCGGGACATCTCATTGAACACTGAAGCTTTCTTT	CASSRDISLNTEAFF
TRBV5-5	many	TRBJ2-3	NA	TGTGCCAGCAGCTTCTTGGTAGGGGGGAACACAGATACGCAGTATTTT	CASSFLVGGNTDTQYF